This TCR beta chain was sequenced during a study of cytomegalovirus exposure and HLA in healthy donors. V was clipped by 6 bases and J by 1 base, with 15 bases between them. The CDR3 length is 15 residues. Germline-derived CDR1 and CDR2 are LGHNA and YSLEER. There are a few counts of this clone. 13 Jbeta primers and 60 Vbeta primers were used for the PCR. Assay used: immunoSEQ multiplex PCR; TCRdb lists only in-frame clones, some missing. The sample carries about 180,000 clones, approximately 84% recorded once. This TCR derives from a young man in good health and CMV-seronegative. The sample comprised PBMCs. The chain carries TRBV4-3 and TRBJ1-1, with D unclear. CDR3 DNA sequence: TGCGCCAGCAGTCGCGACCGGGTCGCGAACACTGAAGCTTTCTTT. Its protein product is CASSRDRVANTEAFF.